This T cell receptor (beta chain) is from a study of CD8+ T cells in alopecia areata. Overall study context: Percentage of affected scalp area was the basis on which treated patients' severity was scored. Regarding the study as a whole: Tofacitinib did not eliminate many expanded lesional clones from scalp or blood.

The germline CDR1 and CDR2 sequences are LNHDA and SQIVND (reference sequence). This CDR3 comprises 14 residues. V dropped 1 base and J dropped 2 bases, with 8 bases sitting between them. Treatment given: oral pan-JAK inhibitor, 5-10 mg twice daily. Lesional scalp punch biopsies and peripheral blood were collected from alopecia areata patients. This clone was counted a few times. Its target is not known. In each case, RNA was isolated and then reverse transcribed into cDNA as the sequencing template. Profiled with immunoSEQ multiplex PCR; TCRdb holds only in-frame clones, not every one. The sample lists fewer than 110,000 clones, 84% occurring once.

The source is a human donor with alopecia areata. The V call is TRBV19, the J call TRBJ1-1; possibly TRBD1 for D (6 bases). Sample: CD8+ T cells sorted from blood, taken at week 24, from a patient treated with tofacitinib. The CDR3 DNA reads TGTGCCAGTAGTATAGTTGGGACAAACACTGAAGCTTTCTTT. Amino acid sequence: CASSIVGTNTEAFF.